The 3 T cell receptor beta chains below come from one sample, sequenced in a study of blood T cell repertoires in COVID-19. Produced via immunoSEQ multiplex PCR; TCRdb's table is partial and in-frame only. The sample consists of tens of thousands of clones, roughly four fifths of them appearing once. What was sequenced was peripheral blood. The receptors stem from a human donor in a cohort sampled during active COVID-19.

The count of this clone is one. The J gene is TRBJ2-7, the V gene TRBV5-1; 10 bases fit TRBD2. Germline values: CDR1 SGHRS, CDR2 YFSETQ. The CDR3 length is 15 residues. Unmatched junction bases numbered 6, after V lost 4 bases and J lost 2 bases. CDR3 nucleotide sequence: TGCGCCAGCAGCCCGGAGGGACTAGCGACCTACGAGCAGTACTTC. Its protein product is CASSPEGLATYEQYF.

The V call is TRBV9, the J call TRBJ2-3; D is perhaps TRBD1 (5 bases). Germline V lookup: CDR1 SGDLS, CDR2 YYNGEE. The V and J ends lost 4 bases and 1 base respectively, with 10 bases between them. The CDR3 extends over 14 amino acids. The CDR3 loop reads CASSPDTGTDTQYF. The CDR3 DNA is TGTGCCAGCAGCCCGGACACCGGCACAGATACGCAGTATTTT.

The chain links TRBV3-1 (or the pseudogene TRBV3-2) to TRBJ2-3, with TRBD2 matching over 8 bases. Germline-derived CDR1 and CDR2 are LGHDT and YNNKEL (reference sequence). CDR3 length: 19 amino acids. The trim removed 0 bases at V and 0 bases at J, leaving 11 bases unmatched. CDR3 nucleotides: TGTGCCAGCAGCCAAGATATCGCGGGGGGCATCCACAGCACAGATACGCAGTATTTT. This codes for CASSQDIAGGIHSTDTQYF.